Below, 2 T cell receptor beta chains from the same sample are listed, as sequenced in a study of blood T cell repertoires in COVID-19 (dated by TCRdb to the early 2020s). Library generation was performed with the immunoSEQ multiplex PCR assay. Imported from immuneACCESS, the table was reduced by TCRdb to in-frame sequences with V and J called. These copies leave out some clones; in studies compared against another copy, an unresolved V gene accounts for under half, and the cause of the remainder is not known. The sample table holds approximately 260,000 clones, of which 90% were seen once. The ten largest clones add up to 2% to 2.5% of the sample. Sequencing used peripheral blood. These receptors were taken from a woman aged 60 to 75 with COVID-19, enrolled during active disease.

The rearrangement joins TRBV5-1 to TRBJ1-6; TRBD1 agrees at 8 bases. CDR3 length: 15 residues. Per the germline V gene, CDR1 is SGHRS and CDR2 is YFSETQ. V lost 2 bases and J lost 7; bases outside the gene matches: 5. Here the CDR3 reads CASSFQQGVNSPLHF. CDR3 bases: TGCGCCAGCAGCTTCCAACAGGGGGTAAATTCACCCCTCCACTTT.

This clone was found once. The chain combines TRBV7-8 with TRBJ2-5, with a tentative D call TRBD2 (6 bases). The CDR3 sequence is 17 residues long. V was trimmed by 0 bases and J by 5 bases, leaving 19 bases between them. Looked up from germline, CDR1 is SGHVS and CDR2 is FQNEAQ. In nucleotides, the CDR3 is TGTGCCAGCAGCTTAGCGGAGGGGCTGGGCTGGCGGGAGACCCAGTACTTC. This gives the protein CASSLAEGLGWRETQYF.